The clone carrying this TCR beta chain was found a few times. What it binds is unknown. The team ran DNA from unsorted PBMCs on ten immunoSEQ deep assay plates for sequencing. In the authors' methods: Filtering differed, since immunoSEQ gave only junction sequences and no quality scores. The method was immunoSEQ multiplex PCR; TCRdb's version includes in-frame clones alone and lacks a portion of them. Clonal size and the V and J genes are those of that table, whereas D and trimming came from the DNA. The repertoire holds some 470,000 clones, over 60% seen once, with approximately 12% in the top ten. Trimming removed 4 bases at V and 4 bases at J, with 19 bases between. The germline V gene encodes CDR1 SGHNT and CDR2 YENEEA. This CDR3 is 16 amino acids long. This sample is drawn from a study of shared clonotypes between healthy human individuals. Findings and caveats of the study: In this cohort, only blood was sampled, and tissue repertoires likely differ.

Sequencing used PBMCs. The genes are TRBV11-3 and TRBJ2-5; D may be TRBD2 (6 bases). The TCR comes from a woman aged 40 to 50 in good health. Some clones in this sample may be carry-over from other donors' samples. The CDR3 sequence: CASSSVSGGLGETQYF. CDR3 DNA sequence: TGTGCCAGCAGCTCGGTATCCGGAGGGTTGGGAGAGACCCAGTACTTC.